These 5 T cell receptor beta chains were all obtained from the same sample, sequenced in a study of cytomegalovirus exposure and HLA in healthy donors. Use of 60 Vbeta and 13 Jbeta primers characterized the PCR. Assay: immunoSEQ multiplex PCR; the TCRdb copy retains only in-frame clones and omits some. Of 160,000 or so clones in the sample, roughly 85% were seen once. The sample comprised PBMCs. The receptors stem from a man aged 35 to 55 in good health and CMV-seronegative.

The chain couples TRBV6-1 to TRBJ1-2; TRBD1 aligns across 10 bases. Germline CDR1 MNHNS, CDR2 SASEGT. This CDR3 has 14 residues. V lost 5 bases, J lost 8 bases, and 8 bases stayed unmatched. The DNA of the CDR3 is TGTGCCAGCAGTCCGGGACAGGGGTTCCGAGGCTACACCTTC. As protein: CASSPGQGFRGYTF.

V is TRBV2 and J is TRBJ1-1; D is possibly TRBD1 (5 bases). CDR3 size: 15 residues. V lost 0 bases to trimming and J lost 0 bases, with 8 bases between them. Germline V gene data show CDR1 as SNHLY and CDR2 as FYNNEI. The CDR3 here is CASSEARTMNTEAFF. CDR3 nucleotides: TGTGCCAGCAGTGAAGCCAGGACAATGAACACTGAAGCTTTCTTT. Using reference TRBV2 and TRBJ1-1 for the parts outside the CDR3, the full variable domain is EPEVTQTPSHQVTQMGQEVILRCVPISNHLYFYWYRQILGQKVEFLVSFYNNEISEKSEIFDDQFSVERPDGSNFTLKIRSTKLEDSAMYFCASSEARTMNTEAFFGQGTRLTVV.

V usage is TRBV7-2 and J usage is TRBJ1-3; tentative D call: TRBD1 (5 bases). The germline V and J ends were trimmed by 7 bases and 0 bases, with 16 bases remaining between them. The CDR3 length is 16 residues. The germline V gene encodes CDR1 SGHTA and CDR2 FQGNSA. The CDR3 is CASNLERQGSGNTIYF. Here the CDR3 DNA reads TGTGCCAGCAACCTAGAGAGGCAGGGCTCTGGAAACACCATATATTTT.

The V gene is TRBV2, the J gene TRBJ2-3; the match to TRBD2 covers 10 bases. Germline CDR1 SNHLY, CDR2 FYNNEI. With 7 bases clipped from V and 2 bases from J, the junction kept 9 bases outside the gene matches. This CDR3 contains 16 residues. The CDR3 sequence is CASKTTGTSVTDTQYF. The CDR3 coding sequence is TGTGCCAGCAAGACAACCGGGACTAGCGTCACAGATACGCAGTATTTT.

This clone has a handful of counts. The J gene is TRBJ1-4, the V gene TRBV28; D gene unclear. CDR3 size: 14 residues. Looked up from germline, CDR1 is MDHEN and CDR2 is SYDVKM. The V and J ends lost 7 bases and 7 bases respectively, with 16 bases between them. The DNA of the CDR3 is TGTGCCAGCACGACCGCGGTCCGGGGTGAAAAACTGTTTTTT. This gives the protein CASTTAVRGEKLFF.